This TCR beta chain was captured in a study of shared clonotypes between healthy human individuals. Germline loops: CDR1 WNHNN, CDR2 SYGVQD (reference sequence). The length of the CDR3 is 16 residues. The V and J ends lost 0 bases and 0 bases respectively, with 9 bases between them. Using immunoSEQ multiplex PCR, the repertoire was profiled, and TCRdb retains in-frame clones only, with some absent. The sample holds 2 million to 2.5 million clones, more than 85% seen once. The TCR originated in a young man in good health. Some clones in this sample may be carry-over from other donors' samples. The chain combines TRBV10-1 with TRBJ2-1; perhaps TRBD2 as D (5 bases). The specimen was naive CD4+ T cells from PBMCs. Subset here: CD45RA+ positively selected. CDR3 DNA sequence: TGCGCCAGCAGTGAGTCGAGGCGGGTCTCCTACAATGAGCAGTTCTTC. The encoded protein is CASSESRRVSYNEQFF.